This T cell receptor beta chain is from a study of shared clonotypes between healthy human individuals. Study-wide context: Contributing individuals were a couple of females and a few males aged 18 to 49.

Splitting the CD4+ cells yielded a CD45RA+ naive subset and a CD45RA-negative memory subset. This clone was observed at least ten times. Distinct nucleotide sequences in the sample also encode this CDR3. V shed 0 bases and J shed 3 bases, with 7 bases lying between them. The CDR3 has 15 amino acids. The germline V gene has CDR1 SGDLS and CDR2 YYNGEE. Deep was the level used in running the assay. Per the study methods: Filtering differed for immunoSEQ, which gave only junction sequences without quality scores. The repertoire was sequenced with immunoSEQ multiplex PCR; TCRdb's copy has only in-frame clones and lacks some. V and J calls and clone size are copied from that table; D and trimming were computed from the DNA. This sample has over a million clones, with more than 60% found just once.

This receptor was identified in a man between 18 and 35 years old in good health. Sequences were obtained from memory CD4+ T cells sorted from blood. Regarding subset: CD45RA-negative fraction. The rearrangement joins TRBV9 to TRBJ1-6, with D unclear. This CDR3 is CASSVDGDYNSPLHF. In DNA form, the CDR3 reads TGTGCCAGCAGCGTAGACGGGGACTATAATTCACCCCTCCACTTT.